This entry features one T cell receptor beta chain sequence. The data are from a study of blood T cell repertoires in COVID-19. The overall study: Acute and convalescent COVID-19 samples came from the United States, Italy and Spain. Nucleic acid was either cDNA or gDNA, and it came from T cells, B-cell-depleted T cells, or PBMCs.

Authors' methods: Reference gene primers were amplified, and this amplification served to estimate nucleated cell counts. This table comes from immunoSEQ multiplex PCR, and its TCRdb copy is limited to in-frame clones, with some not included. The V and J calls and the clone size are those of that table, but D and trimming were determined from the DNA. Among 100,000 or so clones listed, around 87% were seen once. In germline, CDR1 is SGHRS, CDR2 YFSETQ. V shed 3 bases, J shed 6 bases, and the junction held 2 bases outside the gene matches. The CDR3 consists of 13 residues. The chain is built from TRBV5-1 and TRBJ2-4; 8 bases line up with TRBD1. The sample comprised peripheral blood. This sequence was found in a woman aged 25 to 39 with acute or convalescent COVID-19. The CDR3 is CASSYGQGNIQYF. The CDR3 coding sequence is TGCGCCAGCAGCTACGGACAGGGAAACATTCAGTACTTC.